Below are 18 T cell receptor beta chains sequenced from a single sample in a study of human T cells and chemical hapten exposure (dated by TCRdb to the early 2020s). What this sample's time point label stands for: patch test 2, 6 weeks after DPC sensitization. The sample's treatment or condition label, decoded: therapeutic diphenylcyclopropenone sensitization with weekly scalp DPC. Library preparation was by RACE. The sample was run on a NextSeq 500. Clones were called with MiXCR by TCRdb after fastp trimmed the public reads at Q25, and only in-frame beta chains were retained. Every entry covers one CDR3 protein and lists the most common genes and DNA from its rows. The sample profile shows 350,000 to 400,000 distinct CDR3 sequences; under 6.5% of them were found once. Under 7% of the sample is taken by the ten largest. The sample here was whole blood, taken in connection with sensitization to the hapten diphenylcyclopropenone (DPC). Receptors were obtained from a young woman with alopecia areata. Some clones in this sample may be carry-over from other donors' samples.

The sample holds many counts of this clonotype. CDR3 loop: CASLPITSTAGCTF. CDR3 sequence (DNA): TGTGCCAGTCTCCCTATAACTAGTACTGCAGGGTGCACCTTC. This chain joins TRBV7-9 and TRBJ1-2, with D perhaps TRBD1 (5 bases). CDR1 is SEHNR and CDR2 is FQNEAQ in the germline V gene (reference sequence). The CDR3 is made up of 14 amino acids. V shed 9 bases and J shed 13 bases, with 27 bases lying between them.

This clonotype was seen at least ten times. The rearrangement uses TRBV15 and TRBJ2-6; 7 bases are shared with TRBD1. The germline V gene has CDR1 LNHNV and CDR2 YYDKDF (reference sequence). This CDR3 contains 17 residues. The J segment lost 2 bases and the V segment lost 0 bases, leaving 4 bases of the junction unmatched. Here the CDR3 reads CATSRERGLTGANVLTF. Written as DNA, the CDR3 is TGTGCCACCAGCAGAGAAAGGGGGCTAACTGGGGCCAACGTCCTGACTTTC.

This clonotype has a count of ten or more. The chain joins TRBV28 to TRBJ1-4, with D unresolved. CDR1 and CDR2 (germline): MDHEN, SYDVKM. V lost 3 bases and J lost 4, with 9 bases in between. The CDR3 loop spans 14 amino acids. CDR3 nucleotide sequence: TGTGCCAGCAGTTTCGGCAGAAATAATGAAAAACTGTTTTTT. It translates to CASSFGRNNEKLFF. Complete variable domain (other parts from reference TRBV28 and TRBJ1-4): DVKVTQSSRYLVKRTGEKVFLECVQDMDHENMFWYRQDPGLGLRLIYFSYDVKMKEKGDIPEGYSVSREKKERFSLILESASTNQTSMYLCASSFGRNNEKLFFGSGTQLSVL.

The chain employs TRBV5-6 and TRBJ2-1, with D possibly TRBD1 on 6 matching bases. Germline V CDR1 and CDR2: SGHDT, YYEEEE. The CDR3 totals 15 residues. V lost 4 bases and J lost 6, with 17 bases in between. CDR3 nucleotides: TGTGCCAGCAGCCTCCCGGGACACCACTCCAATGAGCAGTTCTTC. Its translation: CASSLPGHHSNEQFF.

This clonotype came up many times. The chain combines TRBV27 with TRBJ1-5, with 7 bases lining up with TRBD1. CDR1 is MNHEY and CDR2 is SMNVEV in the germline V gene (reference sequence). The J segment lost 4 bases and the V segment lost 3 bases, leaving 0 bases of the junction unmatched. The length of the CDR3 is 13 residues. The CDR3 region is CASSLDRNQPQHF. In DNA form, the CDR3 reads TGTGCCAGCAGTTTGGACAGGAATCAGCCCCAGCATTTT.

This clonotype appeared a few times. V gene TRBV2 combines with J gene TRBJ2-5; no reliable D call. This CDR3 spans 12 amino acids. V gave up 4 bases and J gave up 8 bases, with 11 bases separating them. Germline V gives CDR1 SNHLY, CDR2 FYNNEI. CDR3 protein: CASSGEGTTQYF. The CDR3 DNA reads TGTGCCAGCAGTGGGGAAGGAACCACCCAGTACTTC.

This clonotype came up a few times. The chain is built from TRBV6-5 and TRBJ2-4; tentatively, D is TRBD2 (6 bases). V dropped 8 bases and J dropped 0 bases, with 14 bases sitting between them. From germline, CDR1 is MNHEY and CDR2 SVGAGI. This CDR3 has 15 residues. As DNA, the CDR3 is TGTGCCAGCCAGACGCGGGATGGAGCCAAAAACATTCAGTACTTC. This encodes CASQTRDGAKNIQYF.

This clonotype was counted only a few times. The chain links TRBV12-3 or TRBV12-4 to TRBJ2-3; 9 bases agree with TRBD2. CDR3 size: 15 residues. Losses at the gene ends were 6 bases for V and 2 bases for J; bases not matched to a gene: 6. The CDR3 loop is CASSPLAGNTDTQYF. The CDR3 DNA sequence: TGTGCCAGCAGCCCACTAGCGGGCAACACAGATACGCAGTATTTT.

Only a few counts were recorded for this clonotype. The chain carries TRBV6-2 or TRBV6-3 and TRBJ2-1; 8 bases are shared with TRBD2. Germline V gene sequence: CDR1 MNHEY, CDR2 SVGEGT. Germline trimming cut 7 bases from V and 9 bases from J; bases unmatched to any gene: 14. The CDR3 extends over 15 amino acids. The CDR3, as DNA: TGTGCCAGCATCCAGACTAGCGAGGGGCTTTCTGAGCAGTTCTTC. Its translation: CASIQTSEGLSEQFF.

This clonotype has a count of ten or more. The chain combines TRBV7-9 with TRBJ1-1, with D tentatively TRBD1 (5 bases). Germline V gene lookup returns CDR1 SEHNR and CDR2 FQNEAQ (reference sequence). V shed 6 bases and J shed 4 bases, with 9 bases lying between them. The CDR3 length is 12 residues. The CDR3 region has the DNA TGTGCCAGCAGTGGGGACGGCACTGAAGCTTTCTTT. It codes for CASSGDGTEAFF.

This clonotype appeared many times. The chain joins TRBV7-3 to TRBJ1-6; a weak D match, TRBD1 (5 bases). CDR1 is SGHTA, CDR2 FQGTGA, per germline. This CDR3 is 14 amino acids long. Trimming removed 1 base from V and 5 bases from J, with 6 bases in between. CDR3 DNA: TGTGCCAGCAGCTTAATAGGGGATAATTCACCCCTCCACTTT. The encoded protein is CASSLIGDNSPLHF.

This clonotype was found many times. The V call is TRBV5-1, the J call TRBJ2-3, with 12 nucleotides matching TRBD2. This CDR3 spans 17 amino acids. Germline values: CDR1 SGHRS, CDR2 YFSETQ. The V and J ends lost 2 bases and 4 bases, in that order; junction bases with no gene match: 8. Here the CDR3 DNA reads TGCGCCAGCAGCTTCCCTCCCTCTAGCGGGGGGGCAGATACGCAGTATTTT. Protein: CASSFPPSSGGADTQYF.

A few counts support this clonotype. The rearrangement links TRBV3-1 to TRBJ1-1; D call uncertain. Germline assignment: CDR1 LGHDT and CDR2 YNNKEL (reference sequence). The CDR3 loop spans 14 amino acids. Trimming left V 4 bases short and J 1 base short, with 10 bases between. In DNA, the CDR3 is TGTGCCAGCAGCCTCTACACGGAGAACACTGAAGCTTTCTTT. Protein: CASSLYTENTEAFF.

This clonotype was seen only a few times. This rearrangement joins TRBV4-3 to TRBJ2-2; D is uncertain. V lost 3 bases and J lost 3, with 8 bases in between. This CDR3 has 14 amino acids. CDR1 and CDR2 (germline): LGHNA, YSLEER. The CDR3 loop is CASSQGWYTGELFF. The CDR3 region has the DNA TGCGCCAGCAGCCAGGGATGGTACACCGGGGAGCTGTTTTTT.

In this sample, this clonotype turned up many times. The chain couples TRBV5-1 to TRBJ1-3; D is possibly TRBD1 (5 bases). Trimming left V 0 bases short and J 4 bases short, with 17 bases between. Germline V gene sequence: CDR1 SGHRS, CDR2 YFSETQ. The CDR3 sequence is 17 residues long. CDR3 in DNA: TGCGCCAGCAGCTTGGCTTTTCCTGGGGCAGGCGGAAACACCATATATTTT. As protein: CASSLAFPGAGGNTIYF.

This clonotype was seen a handful of times. The rearrangement links TRBV27 to TRBJ2-3; 7 bases agree with TRBD1. Per the germline V gene, CDR1 is MNHEY and CDR2 is SMNVEV (reference sequence). The CDR3 contains 16 residues. J gave up 2 bases and V 5 bases, and 10 bases lay outside the gene matches. The CDR3 region is CASSLVTGSPTDTQYF. The CDR3, as DNA: TGTGCCAGCAGTCTTGTGACAGGGAGCCCCACAGATACGCAGTATTTT.

In this sample, this clonotype turned up a few times. The J gene is TRBJ1-4, the V gene TRBV28, with 7 bases lining up with TRBD1. The germline V gene has CDR1 MDHEN and CDR2 SYDVKM. V shed 2 bases and J 8 bases; nucleotides not matched to a gene: 8. CDR3 size: 15 residues. CDR3 in amino acids: CASSLGDRDGEKLFF. CDR3 in DNA: TGTGCCAGCAGTTTAGGAGACAGGGATGGGGAAAAACTGTTTTTT.

The chain has TRBV12-3 or TRBV12-4 and TRBJ2-2; no clear D. CDR3 length equals 15 residues. The germline V and J ends were trimmed by 6 bases and 5 bases, with 16 bases remaining between them. The CDR3 DNA is TGTGCCAGCAGGCAGGCTCTTTTGGGAACCGGGGAGCTGTTTTTT. The encoded protein is CASRQALLGTGELFF.